This T cell receptor (beta chain) was captured in a study of beta chain features in type 1 diabetes. The authors reverse transcribed all of the isolated RNA, so sequencing captured expressed TCRB transcripts. Here immunoSEQ multiplex PCR was the method, and the copy in TCRdb shows in-frame clones only, minus some. The sample carries about 180,000 clones, about 13% recorded once. General observations from the study: Among patients, naive, central memory and Treg TCRB repertoires appeared more similar than among healthy donors. Reduced insertions and increased deletions marked VDJ junctions in type 1 diabetes patients. Across all four CD4+ subsets, people with type 1 diabetes showed modestly shorter TCRB CDR3s.

This clone was detected a few times. Its antigen is not identified. The CDR3 is 14 residues long. Germline V gene sequence: CDR1 SNHLY, CDR2 FYNNEI. Trimming left V 6 bases short and J 0 bases short, with 9 bases between. It was via CD45RO/CCR7/CD25/CD127/CD95/CD27 that CD4+ naive, central memory, regulatory and stem cell-like memory cells were sorted. What was sequenced was central memory CD4+ T cells from blood. The clonotype comes from a woman between 18 and 29 years old in good health. This chain links TRBV2 with TRBJ1-5; D unresolved. The CDR3, as DNA: TGTGCCAGCAGAGAGGATTTTAGCAATCAGCCCCAGCATTTT. The encoded protein is CASREDFSNQPQHF.